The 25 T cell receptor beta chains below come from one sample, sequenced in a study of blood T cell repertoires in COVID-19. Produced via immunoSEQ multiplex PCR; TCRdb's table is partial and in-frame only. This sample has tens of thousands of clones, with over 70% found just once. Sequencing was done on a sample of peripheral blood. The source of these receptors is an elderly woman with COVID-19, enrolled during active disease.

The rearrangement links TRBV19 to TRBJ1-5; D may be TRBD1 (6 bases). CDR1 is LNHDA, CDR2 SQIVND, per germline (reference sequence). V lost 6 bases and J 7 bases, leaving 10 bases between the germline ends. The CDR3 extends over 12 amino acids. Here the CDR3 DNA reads TGTGCCAGTAGCGGGGGGCTGCAGCCCCAGCATTTT. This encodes CASSGGLQPQHF.

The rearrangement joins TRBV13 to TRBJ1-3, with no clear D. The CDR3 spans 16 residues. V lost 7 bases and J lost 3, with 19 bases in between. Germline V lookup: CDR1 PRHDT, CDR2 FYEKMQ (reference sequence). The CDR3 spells CASKNKRGVLGNTIYF. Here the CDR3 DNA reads TGTGCCAGCAAAAACAAGCGGGGAGTACTTGGAAACACCATATATTTT.

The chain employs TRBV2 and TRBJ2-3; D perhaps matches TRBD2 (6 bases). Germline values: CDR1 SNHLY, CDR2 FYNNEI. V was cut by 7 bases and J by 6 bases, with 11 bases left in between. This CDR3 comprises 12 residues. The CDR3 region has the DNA TGTGCCAGCACTAATGGGGGGGATACGCAGTATTTT. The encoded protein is CASTNGGDTQYF.

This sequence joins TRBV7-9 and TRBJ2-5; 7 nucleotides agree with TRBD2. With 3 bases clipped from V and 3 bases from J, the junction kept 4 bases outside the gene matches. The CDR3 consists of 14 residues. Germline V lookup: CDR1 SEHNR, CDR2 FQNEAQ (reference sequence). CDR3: CASSFLAVKETQYF. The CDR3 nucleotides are TGTGCCAGCAGCTTCCTAGCGGTCAAAGAGACCCAGTACTTC.

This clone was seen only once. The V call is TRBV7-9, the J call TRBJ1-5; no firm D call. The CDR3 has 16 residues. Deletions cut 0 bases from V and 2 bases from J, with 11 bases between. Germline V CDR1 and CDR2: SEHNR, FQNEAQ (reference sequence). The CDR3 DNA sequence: TGTGCCAGCAGCTTAGCGCGGGGTGACGGCAATCAGCCCCAGCATTTT. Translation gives CASSLARGDGNQPQHF.

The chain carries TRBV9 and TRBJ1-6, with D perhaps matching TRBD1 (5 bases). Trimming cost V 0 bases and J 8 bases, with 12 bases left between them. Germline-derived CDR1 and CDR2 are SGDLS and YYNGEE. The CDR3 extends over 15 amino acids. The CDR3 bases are TGTGCCAGCAGCGTAGGTATGTGGGGCGATTCACCCCTCCACTTT. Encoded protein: CASSVGMWGDSPLHF.

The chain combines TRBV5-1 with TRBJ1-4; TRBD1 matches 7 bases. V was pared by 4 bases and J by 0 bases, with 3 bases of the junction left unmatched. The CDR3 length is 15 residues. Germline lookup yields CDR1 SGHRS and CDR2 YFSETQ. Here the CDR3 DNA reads TGCGCCAGCAGCGGGACAGCTGCAACTAATGAAAAACTGTTTTTT. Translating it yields CASSGTAATNEKLFF.

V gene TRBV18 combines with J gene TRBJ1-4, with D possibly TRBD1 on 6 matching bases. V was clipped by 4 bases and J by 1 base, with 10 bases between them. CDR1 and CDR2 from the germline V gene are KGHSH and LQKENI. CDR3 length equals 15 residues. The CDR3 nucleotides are TGTGCCAGCTCACAAGGACAGCAAACTAATGAAAAACTGTTTTTT. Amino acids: CASSQGQQTNEKLFF.

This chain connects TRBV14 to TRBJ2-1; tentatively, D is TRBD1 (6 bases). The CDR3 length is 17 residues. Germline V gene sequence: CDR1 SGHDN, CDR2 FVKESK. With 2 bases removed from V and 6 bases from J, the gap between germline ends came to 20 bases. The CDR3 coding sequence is TGTGCCAGCAGCCAACGAAAAATACAGGGAGTAGGCAATGAGCAGTTCTTC. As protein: CASSQRKIQGVGNEQFF.

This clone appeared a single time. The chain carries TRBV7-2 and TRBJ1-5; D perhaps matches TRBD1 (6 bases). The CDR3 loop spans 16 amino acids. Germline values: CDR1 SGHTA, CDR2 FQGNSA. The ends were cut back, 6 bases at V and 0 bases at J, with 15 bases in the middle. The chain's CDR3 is CASSRNRVRSNQPQHF. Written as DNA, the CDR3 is TGTGCCAGCAGTCGTAACAGGGTTCGTAGCAATCAGCCCCAGCATTTT.

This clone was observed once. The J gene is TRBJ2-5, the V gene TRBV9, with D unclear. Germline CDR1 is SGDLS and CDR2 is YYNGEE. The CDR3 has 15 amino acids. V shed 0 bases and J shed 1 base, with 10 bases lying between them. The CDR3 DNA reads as TGTGCCAGCAGCGTAGCCCCTGGCAGCCAAGAGACCCAGTACTTC. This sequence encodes CASSVAPGSQETQYF.

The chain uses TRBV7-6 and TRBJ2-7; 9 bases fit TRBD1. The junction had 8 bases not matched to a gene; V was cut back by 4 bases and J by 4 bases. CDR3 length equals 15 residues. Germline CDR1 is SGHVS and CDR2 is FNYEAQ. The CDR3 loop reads CASSSQDRGGYEQYF. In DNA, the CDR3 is TGTGCCAGCAGCTCCCAGGACAGGGGTGGGTACGAGCAGTACTTC.

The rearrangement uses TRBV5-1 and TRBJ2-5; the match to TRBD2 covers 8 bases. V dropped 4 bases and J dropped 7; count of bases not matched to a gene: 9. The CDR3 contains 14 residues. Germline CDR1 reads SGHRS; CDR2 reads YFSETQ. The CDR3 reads CASSKTTSVGTQYF. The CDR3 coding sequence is TGCGCCAGCAGCAAGACGACTAGCGTGGGGACCCAGTACTTC.

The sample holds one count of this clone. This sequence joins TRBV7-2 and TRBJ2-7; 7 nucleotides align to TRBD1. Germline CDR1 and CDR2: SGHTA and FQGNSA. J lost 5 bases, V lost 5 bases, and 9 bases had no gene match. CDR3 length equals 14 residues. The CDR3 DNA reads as TGTGCCAGCAGCCCACGGACAGGTACCCACGAGCAGTACTTC. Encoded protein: CASSPRTGTHEQYF.

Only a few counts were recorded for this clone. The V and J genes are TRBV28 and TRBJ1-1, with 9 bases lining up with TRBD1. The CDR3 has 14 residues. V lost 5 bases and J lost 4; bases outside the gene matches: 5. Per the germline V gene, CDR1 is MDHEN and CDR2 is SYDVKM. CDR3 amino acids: CASSRQGGTTEAFF. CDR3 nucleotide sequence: TGTGCCAGCAGTAGACAGGGGGGGACCACTGAAGCTTTCTTT.

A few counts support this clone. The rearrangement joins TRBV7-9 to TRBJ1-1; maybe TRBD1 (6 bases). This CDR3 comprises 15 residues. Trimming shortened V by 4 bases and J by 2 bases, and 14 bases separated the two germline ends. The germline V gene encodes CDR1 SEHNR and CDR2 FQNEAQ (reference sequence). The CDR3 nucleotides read TGTGCCAGCAGCTCCCAGGGGAACGCTAACACTGAAGCTTTCTTT. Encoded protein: CASSSQGNANTEAFF.

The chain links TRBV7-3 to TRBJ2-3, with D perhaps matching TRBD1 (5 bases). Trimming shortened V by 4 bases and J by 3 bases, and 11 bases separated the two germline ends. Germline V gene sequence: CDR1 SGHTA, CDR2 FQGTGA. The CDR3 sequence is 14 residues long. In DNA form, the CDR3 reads TGTGCCAGCAGCTCGTCCAGGGCAACAGATACGCAGTATTTT. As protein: CASSSSRATDTQYF.

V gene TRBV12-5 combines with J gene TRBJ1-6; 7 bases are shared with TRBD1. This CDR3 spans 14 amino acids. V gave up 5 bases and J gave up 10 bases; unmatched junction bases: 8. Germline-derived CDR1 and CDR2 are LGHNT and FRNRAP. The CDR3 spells CASGLGQPRSPLHF. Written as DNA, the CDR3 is TGTGCTAGTGGTCTGGGACAGCCCCGCTCACCCCTCCACTTT.

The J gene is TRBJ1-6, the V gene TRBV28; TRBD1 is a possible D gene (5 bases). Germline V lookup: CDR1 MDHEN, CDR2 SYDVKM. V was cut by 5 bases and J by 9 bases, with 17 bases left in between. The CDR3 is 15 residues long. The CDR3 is CASSPNQGLVSPLHF. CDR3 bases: TGTGCCAGCAGTCCCAATCAGGGTTTAGTTTCACCCCTCCACTTT.

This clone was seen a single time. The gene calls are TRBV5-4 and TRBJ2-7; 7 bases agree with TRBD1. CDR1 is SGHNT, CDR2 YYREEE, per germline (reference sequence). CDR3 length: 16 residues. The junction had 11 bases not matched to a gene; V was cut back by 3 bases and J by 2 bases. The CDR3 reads CASSSPRDRSPYEQYF. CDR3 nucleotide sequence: TGTGCCAGCAGCTCTCCCCGGGACAGAAGTCCCTACGAGCAGTACTTC. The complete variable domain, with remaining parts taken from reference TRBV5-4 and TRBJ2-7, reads ETGVTQSPTHLIKTRGQQVTLRCSSQSGHNTVSWYQQALGQGPQFIFQYYREEENGRGNFPPRFSGLQFPNYSSELNVNALELDDSALYLCASSSPRDRSPYEQYFGPGTRLTVT.

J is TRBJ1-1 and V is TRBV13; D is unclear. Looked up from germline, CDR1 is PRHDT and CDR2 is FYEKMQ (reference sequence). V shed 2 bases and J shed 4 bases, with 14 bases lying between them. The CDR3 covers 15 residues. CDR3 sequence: CASSLSMLEVTEAFF. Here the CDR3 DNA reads TGTGCCAGCAGCTTATCCATGCTGGAGGTCACTGAAGCTTTCTTT.

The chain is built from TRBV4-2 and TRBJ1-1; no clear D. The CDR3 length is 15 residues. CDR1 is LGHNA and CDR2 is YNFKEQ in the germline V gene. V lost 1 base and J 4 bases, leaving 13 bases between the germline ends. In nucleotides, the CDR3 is TGTGCCAGCAGCCAAGGCCCAGGCGAGGGCACTGAAGCTTTCTTT. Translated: CASSQGPGEGTEAFF.

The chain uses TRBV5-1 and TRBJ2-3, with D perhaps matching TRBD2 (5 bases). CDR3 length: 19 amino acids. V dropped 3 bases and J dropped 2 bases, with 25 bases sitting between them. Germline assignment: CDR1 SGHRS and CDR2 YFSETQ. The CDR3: CASSWSSRAGSTNTDTQYF. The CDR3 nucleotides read TGCGCCAGCAGCTGGTCTTCGCGGGCCGGATCCACCAACACAGATACGCAGTATTTT. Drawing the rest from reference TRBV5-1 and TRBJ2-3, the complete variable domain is KAGVTQTPRYLIKTRGQQVTLSCSPISGHRSVSWYQQTPGQGLQFLFEYFSETQRNKGNFPGRFSGRQFSNSRSEMNVSTLELGDSALYLCASSWSSRAGSTNTDTQYFGPGTRLTVL.

CDR3 nucleotides: TGTGCCAGCAGTTTTGGGACAGGGGATCCCTACGAGCAGTACTTC. Translation: CASSFGTGDPYEQYF. V and J are TRBV7-9 and TRBJ2-7; 10 bases agree with TRBD1. The ends lost 6 bases at V and 2 bases at J; junction bases unmatched: 7. Germline V gene lookup returns CDR1 SEHNR and CDR2 FQNEAQ (reference sequence). The CDR3 contains 15 residues.

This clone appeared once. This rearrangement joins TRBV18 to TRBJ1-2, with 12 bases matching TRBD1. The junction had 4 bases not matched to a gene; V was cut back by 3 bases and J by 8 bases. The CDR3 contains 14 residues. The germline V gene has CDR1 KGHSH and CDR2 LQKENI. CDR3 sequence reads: CASSPGQGAEGYTF. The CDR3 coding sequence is TGTGCCAGCTCACCGGGACAGGGGGCGGAAGGCTACACCTTC.